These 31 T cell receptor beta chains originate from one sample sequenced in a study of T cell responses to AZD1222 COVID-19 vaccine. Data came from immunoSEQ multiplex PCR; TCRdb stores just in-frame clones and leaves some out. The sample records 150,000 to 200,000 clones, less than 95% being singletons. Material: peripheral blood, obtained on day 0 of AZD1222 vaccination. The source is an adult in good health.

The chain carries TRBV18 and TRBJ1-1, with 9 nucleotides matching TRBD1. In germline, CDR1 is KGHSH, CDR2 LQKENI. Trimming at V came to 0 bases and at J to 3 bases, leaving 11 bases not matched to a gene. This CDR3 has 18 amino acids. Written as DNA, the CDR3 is TGTGCCAGCTCACCACCGGGCCCCTTACAGGGGGCGGACACTGAAGCTTTCTTT. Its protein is CASSPPGPLQGADTEAFF.

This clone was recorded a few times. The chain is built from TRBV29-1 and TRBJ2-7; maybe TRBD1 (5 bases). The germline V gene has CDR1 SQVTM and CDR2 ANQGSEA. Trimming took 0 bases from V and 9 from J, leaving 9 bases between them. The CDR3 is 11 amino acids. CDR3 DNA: TGCAGCGTTGAAGACCAGGGCACGCAGTACTTC. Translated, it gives CSVEDQGTQYF.

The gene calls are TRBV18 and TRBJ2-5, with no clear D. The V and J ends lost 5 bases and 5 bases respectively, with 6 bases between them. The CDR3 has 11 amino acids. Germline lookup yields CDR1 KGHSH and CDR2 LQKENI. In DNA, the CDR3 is TGTGCCAGCTCAGGGTATGAGACCCAGTACTTC. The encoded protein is CASSGYETQYF.

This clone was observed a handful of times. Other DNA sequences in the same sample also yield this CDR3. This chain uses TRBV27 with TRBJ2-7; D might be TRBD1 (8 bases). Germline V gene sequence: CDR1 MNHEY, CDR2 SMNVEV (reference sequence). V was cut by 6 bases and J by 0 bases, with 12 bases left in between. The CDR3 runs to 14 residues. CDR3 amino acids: CASRHRGGSYEQYF. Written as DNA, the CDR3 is TGTGCCAGCAGGCACAGGGGGGGCTCCTACGAGCAGTACTTC.

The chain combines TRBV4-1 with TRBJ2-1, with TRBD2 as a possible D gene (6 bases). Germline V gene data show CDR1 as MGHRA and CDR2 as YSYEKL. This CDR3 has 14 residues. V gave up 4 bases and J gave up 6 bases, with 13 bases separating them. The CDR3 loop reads CASSPEVAANEQFF. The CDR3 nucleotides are TGCGCCAGCAGCCCCGAAGTAGCGGCCAATGAGCAGTTCTTC.

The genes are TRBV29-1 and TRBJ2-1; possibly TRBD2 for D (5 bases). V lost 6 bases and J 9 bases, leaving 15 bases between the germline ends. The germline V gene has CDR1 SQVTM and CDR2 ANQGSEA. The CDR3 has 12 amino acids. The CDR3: CSVERTSGEQFF. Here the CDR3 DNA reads TGCAGCGTGGAGCGTACTAGTGGTGAGCAGTTCTTC.

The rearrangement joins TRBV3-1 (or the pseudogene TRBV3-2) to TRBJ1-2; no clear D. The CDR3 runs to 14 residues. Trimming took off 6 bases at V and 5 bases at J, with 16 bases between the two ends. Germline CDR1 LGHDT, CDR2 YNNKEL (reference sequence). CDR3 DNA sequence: TGTGCCAGCAGTCCTTCCCCCGCCCCTTATGGCTACACCTTC. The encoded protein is CASSPSPAPYGYTF.

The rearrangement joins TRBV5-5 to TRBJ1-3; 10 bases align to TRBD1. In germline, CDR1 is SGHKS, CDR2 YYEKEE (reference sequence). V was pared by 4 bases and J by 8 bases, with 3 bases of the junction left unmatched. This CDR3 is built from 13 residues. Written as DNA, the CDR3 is TGTGCCAGCAGCGACAGGGGGCAAGACACCATATATTTT. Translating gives CASSDRGQDTIYF.

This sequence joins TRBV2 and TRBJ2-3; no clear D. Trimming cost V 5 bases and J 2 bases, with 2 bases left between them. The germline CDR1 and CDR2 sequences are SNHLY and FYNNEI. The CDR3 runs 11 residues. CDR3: CASSYTDTQYF. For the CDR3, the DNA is TGTGCCAGCAGTTACACAGATACGCAGTATTTT.

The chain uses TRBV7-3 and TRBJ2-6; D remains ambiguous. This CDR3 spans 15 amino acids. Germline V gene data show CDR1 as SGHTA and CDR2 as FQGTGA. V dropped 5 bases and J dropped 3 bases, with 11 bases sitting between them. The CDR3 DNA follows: TGTGCCAGCAGCCGGCGTGGTGGTGGGGCCAACGTCCTGACTTTC. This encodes CASSRRGGGANVLTF.

The CDR3 loop is CASSRAGVETQYF. The CDR3 DNA reads as TGCGCCAGCAGCCGAGCGGGGGTGGAGACCCAGTACTTC. The chain couples TRBV5-1 to TRBJ2-5; 8 nucleotides match TRBD2. Germline V CDR1 and CDR2: SGHRS, YFSETQ. V lost 4 bases and J lost 5; bases outside the gene matches: 4. The CDR3 extends over 13 amino acids.

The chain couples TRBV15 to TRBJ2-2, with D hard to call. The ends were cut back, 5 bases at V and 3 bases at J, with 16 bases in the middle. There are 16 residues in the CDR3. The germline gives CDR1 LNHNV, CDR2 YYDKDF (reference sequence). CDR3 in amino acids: CATSPRARSDTGELFF. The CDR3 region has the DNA TGTGCCACCAGCCCTCGAGCCAGGAGTGACACCGGGGAGCTGTTTTTT. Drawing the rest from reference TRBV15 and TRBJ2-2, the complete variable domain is DAMVIQNPRYQVTQFGKPVTLSCSQTLNHNVMYWYQQKSSQAPKLLFHYYDKDFNNEADTPDNFQSRRPNTSFCFLDIRSPGLGDTAMYLCATSPRARSDTGELFFGEGSRLTVL.

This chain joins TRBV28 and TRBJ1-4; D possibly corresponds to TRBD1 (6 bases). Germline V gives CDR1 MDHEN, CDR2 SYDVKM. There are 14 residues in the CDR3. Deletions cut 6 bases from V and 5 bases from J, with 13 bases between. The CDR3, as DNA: TGTGCCAGCAGGATGGGAGGGGGGAATGAAAAACTGTTTTTT. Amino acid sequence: CASRMGGGNEKLFF.

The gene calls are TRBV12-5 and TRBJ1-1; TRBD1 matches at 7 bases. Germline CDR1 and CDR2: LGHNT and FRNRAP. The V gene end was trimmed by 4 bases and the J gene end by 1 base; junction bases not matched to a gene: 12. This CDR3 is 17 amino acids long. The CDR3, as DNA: TGTGCTAGTGGTTCTATACAGGGGCAAGTTTGGAACACTGAAGCTTTCTTT. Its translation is CASGSIQGQVWNTEAFF.

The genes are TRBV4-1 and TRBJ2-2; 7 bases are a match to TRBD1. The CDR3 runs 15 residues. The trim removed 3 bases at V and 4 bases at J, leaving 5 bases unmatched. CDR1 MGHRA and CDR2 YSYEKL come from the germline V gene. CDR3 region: CASSQRAGGTGELFF. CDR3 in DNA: TGCGCCAGCAGCCAGCGAGCAGGGGGCACCGGGGAGCTGTTTTTT.

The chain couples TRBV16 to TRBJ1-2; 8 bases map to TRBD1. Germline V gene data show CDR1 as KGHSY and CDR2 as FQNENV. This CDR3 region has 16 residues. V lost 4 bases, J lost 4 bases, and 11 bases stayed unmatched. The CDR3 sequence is CASSPRGQARPYGYTF. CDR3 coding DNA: TGTGCCAGCAGCCCAAGGGGACAGGCGCGCCCCTATGGCTACACCTTC. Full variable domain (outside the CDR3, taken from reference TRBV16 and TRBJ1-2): GEEVAQTPKHLVRGEGQKAKLYCAPIKGHSYVFWYQQVLKNEFKFLISFQNENVFDETGMPKERFSAKCLPNSPCSLEIQATKLEDSAVYFCASSPRGQARPYGYTFGSGTRLTVV.

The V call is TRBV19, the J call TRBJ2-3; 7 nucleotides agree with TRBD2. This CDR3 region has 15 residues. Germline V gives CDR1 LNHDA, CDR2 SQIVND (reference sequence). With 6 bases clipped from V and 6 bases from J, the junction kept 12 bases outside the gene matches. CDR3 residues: CASSLGLSASDTQYF. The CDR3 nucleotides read TGTGCCAGTAGCCTGGGACTATCGGCCTCCGATACGCAGTATTTT.

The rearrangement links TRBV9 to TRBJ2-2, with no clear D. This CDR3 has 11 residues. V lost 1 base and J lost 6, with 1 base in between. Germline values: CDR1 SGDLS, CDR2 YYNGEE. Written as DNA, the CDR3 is TGTGCCAGCAGCGTACCCGGGGAGCTGTTTTTT. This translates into CASSVPGELFF.

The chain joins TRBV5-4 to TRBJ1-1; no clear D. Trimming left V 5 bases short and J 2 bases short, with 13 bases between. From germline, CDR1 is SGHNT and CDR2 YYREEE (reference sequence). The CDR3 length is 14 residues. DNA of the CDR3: TGTGCCAGCAGGGAATGGACGGGAAACACTGAAGCTTTCTTT. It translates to CASREWTGNTEAFF.

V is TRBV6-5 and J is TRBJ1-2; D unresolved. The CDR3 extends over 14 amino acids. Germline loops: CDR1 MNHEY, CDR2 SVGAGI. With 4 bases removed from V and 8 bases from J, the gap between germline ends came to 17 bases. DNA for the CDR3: TGTGCCAGCAGTTCCCCTCGGGCCCTCCGGGGCTACACCTTC. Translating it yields CASSSPRALRGYTF.

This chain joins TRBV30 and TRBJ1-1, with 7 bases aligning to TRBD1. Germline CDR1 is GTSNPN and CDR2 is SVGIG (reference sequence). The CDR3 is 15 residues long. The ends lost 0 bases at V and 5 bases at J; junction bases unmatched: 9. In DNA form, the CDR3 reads TGTGCCTGGAGTGTACCGAGCCCAGGGGGAACTGAAGCTTTCTTT. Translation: CAWSVPSPGGTEAFF.

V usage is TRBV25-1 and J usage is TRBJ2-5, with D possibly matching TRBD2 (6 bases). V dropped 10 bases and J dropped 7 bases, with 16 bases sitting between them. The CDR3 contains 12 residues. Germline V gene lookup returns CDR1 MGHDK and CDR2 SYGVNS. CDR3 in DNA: TGTGCCACTTGGGCGGGGCTGGGGACCCAGTACTTC. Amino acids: CATWAGLGTQYF.

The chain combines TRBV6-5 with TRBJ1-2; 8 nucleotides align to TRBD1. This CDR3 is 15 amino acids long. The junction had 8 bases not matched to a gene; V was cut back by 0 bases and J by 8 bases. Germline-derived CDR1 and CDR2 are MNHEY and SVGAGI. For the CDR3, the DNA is TGTGCCAGCAGTTACTCGCCAGGGGGCATGGTCGGCTACACCTTC. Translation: CASSYSPGGMVGYTF.

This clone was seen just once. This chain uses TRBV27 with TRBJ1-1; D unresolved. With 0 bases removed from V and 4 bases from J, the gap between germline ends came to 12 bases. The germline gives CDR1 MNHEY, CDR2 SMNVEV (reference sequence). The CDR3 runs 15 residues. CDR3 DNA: TGTGCCAGCAGTTTATCAGACCTTGGGAGCACTGAAGCTTTCTTT. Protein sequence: CASSLSDLGSTEAFF.

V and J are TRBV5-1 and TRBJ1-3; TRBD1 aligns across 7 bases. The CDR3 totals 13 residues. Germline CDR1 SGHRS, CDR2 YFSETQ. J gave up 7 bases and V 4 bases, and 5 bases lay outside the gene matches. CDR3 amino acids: CASSVTGMNTIYF. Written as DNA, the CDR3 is TGCGCCAGCAGCGTGACAGGGATGAACACCATATATTTT. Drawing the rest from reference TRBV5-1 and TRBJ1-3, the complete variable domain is KAGVTQTPRYLIKTRGQQVTLSCSPISGHRSVSWYQQTPGQGLQFLFEYFSETQRNKGNFPGRFSGRQFSNSRSEMNVSTLELGDSALYLCASSVTGMNTIYFGEGSWLTVV.

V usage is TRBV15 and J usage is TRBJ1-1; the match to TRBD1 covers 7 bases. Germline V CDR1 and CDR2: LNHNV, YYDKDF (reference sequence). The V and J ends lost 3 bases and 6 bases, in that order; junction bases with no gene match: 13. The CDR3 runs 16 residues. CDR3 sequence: CATSRKRTGAGAEAFF. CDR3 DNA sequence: TGTGCCACCAGCAGGAAACGAACAGGGGCGGGAGCTGAAGCTTTCTTT.

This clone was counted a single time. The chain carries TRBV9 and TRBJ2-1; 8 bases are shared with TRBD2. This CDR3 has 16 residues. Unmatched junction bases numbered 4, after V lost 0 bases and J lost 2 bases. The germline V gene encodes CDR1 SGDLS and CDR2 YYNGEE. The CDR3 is CASSVDGGGTYNEQFF. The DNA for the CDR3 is TGTGCCAGCAGCGTAGACGGCGGGGGGACCTACAATGAGCAGTTCTTC. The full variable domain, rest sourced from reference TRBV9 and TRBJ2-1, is DSGVTQTPKHLITATGQRVTLRCSPRSGDLSVYWYQQSLDQGLQFLIQYYNGEERAKGNILERFSAQQFPDLHSELNLSSLELGDSALYFCASSVDGGGTYNEQFFGPGTRLTVL.

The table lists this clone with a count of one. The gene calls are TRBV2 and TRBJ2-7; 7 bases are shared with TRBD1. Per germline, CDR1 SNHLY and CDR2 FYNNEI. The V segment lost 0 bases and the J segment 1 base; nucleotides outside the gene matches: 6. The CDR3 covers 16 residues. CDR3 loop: CASSEALGQASYEQYF. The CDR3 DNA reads TGTGCCAGCAGTGAAGCGCTTGGACAGGCATCCTACGAGCAGTACTTC.

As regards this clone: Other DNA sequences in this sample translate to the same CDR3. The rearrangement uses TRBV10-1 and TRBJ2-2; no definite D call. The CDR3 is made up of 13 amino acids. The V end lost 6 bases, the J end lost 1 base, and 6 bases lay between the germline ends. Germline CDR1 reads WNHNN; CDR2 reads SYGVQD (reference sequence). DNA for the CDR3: TGCGCCAGCAGACGCGAGAACACCGGGGAGCTGTTTTTT. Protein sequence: CASRRENTGELFF.

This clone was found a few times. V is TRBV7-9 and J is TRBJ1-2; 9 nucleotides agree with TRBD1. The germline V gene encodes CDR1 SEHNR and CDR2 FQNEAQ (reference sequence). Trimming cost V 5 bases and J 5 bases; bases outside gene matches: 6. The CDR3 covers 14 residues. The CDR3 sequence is CASSPRDREYGYTF. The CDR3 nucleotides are TGTGCCAGCAGCCCACGGGACAGGGAATATGGCTACACCTTC.

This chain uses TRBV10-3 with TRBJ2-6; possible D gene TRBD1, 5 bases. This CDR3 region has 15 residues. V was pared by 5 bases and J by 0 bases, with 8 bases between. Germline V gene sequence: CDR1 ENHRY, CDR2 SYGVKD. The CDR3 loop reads CAISNRLSGANVLTF. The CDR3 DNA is TGTGCCATCAGTAACAGGCTCTCTGGGGCCAACGTCCTGACTTTC.